The T cell receptor beta chain described here comes from a study of blood T cell repertoires in COVID-19. Study as a whole: PBMCs, B-cell-depleted T cells, or T cells were the source of the cDNA or gDNA that made up the material.

The V gene end was trimmed by 4 bases and the J gene end by 0 bases; junction bases not matched to a gene: 4. Per the germline V gene, CDR1 is SGHRS and CDR2 is YFSETQ. The CDR3 is made up of 16 amino acids. TCRdb keeps only in-frame clones here, not all; method: immunoSEQ multiplex PCR. Of approximately 410,000 clones listed, roughly 85% are singletons. The gene calls are TRBV5-1 and TRBJ2-3, with 11 bases that match TRBD2. This receptor was taken from a woman aged 25 to 39 with active or convalescent COVID-19. The sample consisted of peripheral blood. This CDR3 is CASSPRLAGSTDTQYF. The CDR3 bases are TGCGCCAGCAGCCCACGACTAGCGGGGAGCACAGATACGCAGTATTTT.